This TCR beta chain was documented in a study of vaccination and CD4 T cells after COVID-19. Study summary: Researchers treated cells with overlapping spike peptides taken from SARS-CoV-2, HCoV-NL63, HCoV-OC43 and HCoV-229E.

Trimming left V 0 bases short and J 3 bases short, with 6 bases between. The CDR3 loop spans 14 amino acids. Per the germline V gene, CDR1 is LNHNV and CDR2 is YYDKDF (reference sequence). This clonotype was seen only a few times. Its antigen is still unknown. Cultured CD4+ T cell DNA was sequenced using the Oncomine TCR Beta short-read assay. Each CDR3 protein gets one entry after TCRdb re-called the PCR reads with MiXCR. This table holds roughly 13,000 distinct CDR3 sequences, 43% found once. Treatment indicated: approximately 9-day PBMC culture with coronavirus spike peptide pools or control peptides (ViraFEST assay). Whole-study findings and limits: Convalescent patients studied were relatively few, and early post-infection timepoints were absent.

The sample was cultured CD4+ T cells from blood. This sequence was found in a human donor with COVID-19. The chain combines TRBV15 with TRBJ1-5; no reliable D call. The chain's CDR3 is CATSRDRFNQPQHF. As DNA, the CDR3 is TGTGCCACCAGCAGAGACAGGTTCAATCAGCCCCAGCATTTT.